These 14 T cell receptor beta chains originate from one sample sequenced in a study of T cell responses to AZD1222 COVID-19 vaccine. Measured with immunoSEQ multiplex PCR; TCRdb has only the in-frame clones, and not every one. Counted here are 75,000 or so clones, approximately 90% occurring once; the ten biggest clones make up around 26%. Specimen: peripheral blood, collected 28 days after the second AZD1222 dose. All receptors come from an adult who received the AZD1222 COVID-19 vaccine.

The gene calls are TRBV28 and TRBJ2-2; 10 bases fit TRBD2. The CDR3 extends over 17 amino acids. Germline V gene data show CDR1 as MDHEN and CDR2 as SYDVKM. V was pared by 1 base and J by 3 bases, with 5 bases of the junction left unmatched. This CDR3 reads CASSLSRLAGDTGELFF. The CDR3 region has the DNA TGTGCCAGCAGTTTATCAAGGCTAGCGGGAGACACCGGGGAGCTGTTTTTT.

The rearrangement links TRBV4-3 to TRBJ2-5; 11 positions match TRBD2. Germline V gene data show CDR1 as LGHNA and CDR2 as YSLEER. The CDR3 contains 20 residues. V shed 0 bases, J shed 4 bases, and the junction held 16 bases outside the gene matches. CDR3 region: CASSQDQHSGRARGTETQYF. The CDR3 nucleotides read TGCGCCAGCAGCCAAGATCAACATAGCGGGAGGGCCCGAGGGACAGAGACCCAGTACTTC.

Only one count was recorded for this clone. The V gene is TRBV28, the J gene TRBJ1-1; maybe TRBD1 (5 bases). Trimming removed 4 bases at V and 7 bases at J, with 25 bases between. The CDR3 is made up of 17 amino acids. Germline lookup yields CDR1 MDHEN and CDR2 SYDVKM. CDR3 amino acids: CASSSIFPGPPVSEAFF. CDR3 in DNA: TGTGCCAGCAGTTCCATTTTTCCGGGACCCCCCGTCAGTGAAGCTTTCTTT.

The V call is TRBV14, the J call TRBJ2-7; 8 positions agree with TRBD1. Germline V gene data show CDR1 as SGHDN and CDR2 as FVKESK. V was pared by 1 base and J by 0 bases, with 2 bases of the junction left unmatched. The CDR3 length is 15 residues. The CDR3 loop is CASSQVRGPSYEQYF. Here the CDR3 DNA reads TGTGCCAGCAGCCAAGTCAGGGGGCCCTCCTACGAGCAGTACTTC.

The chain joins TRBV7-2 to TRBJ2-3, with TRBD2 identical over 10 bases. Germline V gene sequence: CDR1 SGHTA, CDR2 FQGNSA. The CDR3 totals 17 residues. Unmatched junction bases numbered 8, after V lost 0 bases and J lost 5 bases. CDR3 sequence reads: CASSLAFGASGRDTQYF. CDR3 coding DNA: TGTGCCAGCAGCTTAGCATTCGGGGCTAGCGGGAGAGATACGCAGTATTTT.

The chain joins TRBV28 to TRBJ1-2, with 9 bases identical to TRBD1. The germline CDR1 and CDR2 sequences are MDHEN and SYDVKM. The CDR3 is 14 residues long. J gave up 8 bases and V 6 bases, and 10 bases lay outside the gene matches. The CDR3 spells CASRPGTGIEGYTF. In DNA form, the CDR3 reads TGTGCCAGCAGACCCGGGACAGGGATAGAGGGCTACACCTTC.

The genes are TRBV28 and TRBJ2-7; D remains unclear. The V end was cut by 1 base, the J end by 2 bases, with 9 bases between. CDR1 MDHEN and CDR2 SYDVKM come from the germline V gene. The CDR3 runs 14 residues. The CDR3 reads CASSLSAPTYEQYF. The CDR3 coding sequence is TGTGCCAGCAGTTTATCCGCCCCTACCTACGAGCAGTACTTC.

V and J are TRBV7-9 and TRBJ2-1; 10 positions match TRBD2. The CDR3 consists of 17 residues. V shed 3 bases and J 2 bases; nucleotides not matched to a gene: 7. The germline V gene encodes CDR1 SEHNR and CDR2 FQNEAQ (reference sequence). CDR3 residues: CASSLRTSGPPYNEQFF. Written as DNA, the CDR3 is TGTGCCAGCAGCTTGAGGACTAGCGGTCCTCCCTACAATGAGCAGTTCTTC.

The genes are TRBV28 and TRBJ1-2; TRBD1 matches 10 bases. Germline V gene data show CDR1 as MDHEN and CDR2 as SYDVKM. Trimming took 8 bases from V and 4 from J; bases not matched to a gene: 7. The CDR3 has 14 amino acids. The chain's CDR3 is CASSWDRGSYGYTF. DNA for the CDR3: TGTGCCAGCTCCTGGGACAGGGGAAGCTATGGCTACACCTTC.

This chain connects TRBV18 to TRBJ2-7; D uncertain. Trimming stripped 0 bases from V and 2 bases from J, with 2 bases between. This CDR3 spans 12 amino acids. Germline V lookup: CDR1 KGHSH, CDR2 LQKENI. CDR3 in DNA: TGTGCCAGCTCACCACCCACCTACGAGCAGTACTTC. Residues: CASSPPTYEQYF.

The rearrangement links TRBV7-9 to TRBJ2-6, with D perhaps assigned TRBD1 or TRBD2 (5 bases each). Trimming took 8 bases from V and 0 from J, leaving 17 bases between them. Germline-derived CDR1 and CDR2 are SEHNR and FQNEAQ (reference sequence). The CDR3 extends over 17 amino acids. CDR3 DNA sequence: TGTGCCAGCGGTACGGGAAGTGGGACCTCTGGGGCCAACGTCCTGACTTTC. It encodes CASGTGSGTSGANVLTF.

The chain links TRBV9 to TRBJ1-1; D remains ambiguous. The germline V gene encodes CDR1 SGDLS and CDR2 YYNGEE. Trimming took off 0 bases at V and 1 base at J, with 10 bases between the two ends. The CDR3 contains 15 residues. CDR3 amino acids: CASSVGPGENTEAFF. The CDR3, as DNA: TGTGCCAGCAGCGTAGGCCCCGGAGAGAACACTGAAGCTTTCTTT.

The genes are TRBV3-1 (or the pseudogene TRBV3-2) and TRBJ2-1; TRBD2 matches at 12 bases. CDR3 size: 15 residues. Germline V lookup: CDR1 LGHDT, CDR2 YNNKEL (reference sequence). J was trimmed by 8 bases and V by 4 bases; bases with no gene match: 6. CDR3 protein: CASSRTSGGTDEQFF. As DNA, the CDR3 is TGTGCCAGCAGCCGCACTAGCGGGGGGACGGATGAGCAGTTCTTC.

CDR3 nucleotides: TGCGCCAGCAGTGTTAGAGCTGAAAAACTGTTTTTT. This encodes CASSVRAEKLFF. The gene calls are TRBV10-2 and TRBJ1-4; D gene unclear. The CDR3 is 12 amino acids. CDR1 is WSHSY and CDR2 is SAAADI in the germline V gene. V was clipped by 4 bases and J by 7 bases, with 7 bases between them.